Below are 23 T cell receptor beta chains sequenced from a single sample in a study of blood T cell repertoires in COVID-19. Profiling relied on immunoSEQ multiplex PCR, and the TCRdb table lists in-frame clones only, not all of them. The table records a few hundred thousand clones, roughly nine tenths of them present only once. Sequenced: peripheral blood. The receptors shown here come from a man between 60 and 70 years old with acute or convalescent COVID-19.

The chain is built from TRBV11-3 and TRBJ2-2; D is possibly TRBD2 (5 bases). There are 15 residues in the CDR3. Germline V gene data show CDR1 as SGHNT and CDR2 as YENEEA. Trimming took 3 bases from V and 4 from J, leaving 12 bases between them. CDR3 loop: CASSFYGRGTGELFF. Here the CDR3 DNA reads TGTGCCAGCAGCTTCTATGGGAGAGGCACCGGGGAGCTGTTTTTT.

This clone was seen a few times. V usage is TRBV7-6 and J usage is TRBJ2-2; TRBD1 matches 8 bases. Germline V gene sequence: CDR1 SGHVS, CDR2 FNYEAQ. The CDR3 covers 15 residues. J gave up 0 bases and V 5 bases, and 2 bases lay outside the gene matches. DNA for the CDR3: TGTGCCAGCAGCCTACAGGGGGCGAACACCGGGGAGCTGTTTTTT. This codes for CASSLQGANTGELFF.

This clone was picked up a small number of times. Other DNA sequences of this sample code for an identical CDR3. CDR3 nucleotide sequence: TGTGCCAGCAGTTACAGACTGAACACTGAAGCTTTCTTT. It yields the protein CASSYRLNTEAFF. The chain joins TRBV28 to TRBJ1-1; no clear D. The CDR3 spans 13 residues. The germline V gene has CDR1 MDHEN and CDR2 SYDVKM. Between the trimmed V and J ends, which lost 4 bases and 0 bases, there was a span of 6 bases.

This chain uses TRBV5-5 with TRBJ2-7, with D tentatively TRBD1 (5 bases). The length of the CDR3 is 14 residues. CDR1 is SGHKS and CDR2 is YYEKEE in the germline V gene (reference sequence). Trimming removed 2 bases at V and 2 bases at J, with 11 bases between. CDR3 sequence reads: CASSFVRTTYEQYF. In DNA form, the CDR3 reads TGTGCCAGCAGCTTCGTCAGGACAACCTACGAGCAGTACTTC. Together with reference TRBV5-5 and TRBJ2-7, the CDR3 gives the full variable domain: DAGVTQSPTHLIKTRGQQVTLRCSPISGHKSVSWYQQVLGQGPQFIFQYYEKEERGRGNFPDRFSARQFPNYSSELNVNALLLGDSALYLCASSFVRTTYEQYFGPGTRLTVT.

This clone was recorded a few times. The V and J genes are TRBV6-1 and TRBJ1-1, with no clear D. The V end was cut by 2 bases, the J end by 0 bases, with 4 bases between. The CDR3 spans 13 residues. The V gene's germline CDR1 is MNHNS and CDR2 SASEGT. CDR3 bases: TGTGCCAGCAGTGAATTCATGAACACTGAAGCTTTCTTT. It is translated as CASSEFMNTEAFF.

The chain combines TRBV5-1 with TRBJ1-5, with D possibly TRBD1 on 5 matching bases. CDR1 and CDR2 (germline): SGHRS, YFSETQ. The CDR3 spans 14 residues. V lost 7 bases, J lost 3 bases, and 14 bases lay in between. The CDR3 spells CASRRDGDNQPQHF. The CDR3 nucleotides read TGCGCCAGCCGGAGGGACGGCGACAATCAGCCCCAGCATTTT.

This rearrangement joins TRBV4-3 to TRBJ2-7, with 7 bases lining up with TRBD2. The CDR3 runs 14 residues. CDR1 is LGHNA and CDR2 is YSLEER in the germline V gene. J lost 5 bases, V lost 4 bases, and 8 bases had no gene match. CDR3 sequence reads: CASSPGLGVDEQYF. As DNA, the CDR3 is TGCGCCAGCAGCCCTGGACTAGGAGTCGACGAGCAGTACTTC.

The V call is TRBV10-2, the J call TRBJ2-1; 8 bases map to TRBD2. This CDR3 has 15 amino acids. Germline values: CDR1 WSHSY, CDR2 SAAADI. V shed 10 bases and J 5 bases; nucleotides not matched to a gene: 13. CDR3 in amino acids: CATRHPGTSHNEQFF. CDR3 nucleotide sequence: TGCGCCACACGACACCCAGGGACTAGTCACAATGAGCAGTTCTTC.

This sequence joins TRBV2 and TRBJ2-2; 9 positions match TRBD1. The germline V gene encodes CDR1 SNHLY and CDR2 FYNNEI. The CDR3 extends over 15 amino acids. V shed 6 bases, J shed 1 base, and the junction held 3 bases outside the gene matches. CDR3 sequence: CASRGQGGNTGELFF. Here the CDR3 DNA reads TGTGCCAGCAGGGGACAGGGAGGGAACACCGGGGAGCTGTTTTTT.

J is TRBJ2-3 and V is TRBV27; D possibly corresponds to TRBD1 (5 bases). CDR1 and CDR2 (germline): MNHEY, SMNVEV (reference sequence). V lost 3 bases and J lost 3, with 10 bases in between. CDR3 length equals 14 residues. The CDR3 coding sequence is TGTGCCAGCAGTTTGGGGCAGAGGACAGATACGCAGTATTTT. Its protein product is CASSLGQRTDTQYF.

The chain combines TRBV18 with TRBJ2-5; D might be TRBD2 (5 bases). CDR3 length: 14 amino acids. V was trimmed by 1 base and J by 4 bases, leaving 10 bases between them. Germline values: CDR1 KGHSH, CDR2 LQKENI. The CDR3: CASSPQAGRETQYF. Written as DNA, the CDR3 is TGTGCCAGCTCACCACAAGCTGGGAGAGAGACCCAGTACTTC.

The chain recombines TRBV14 with TRBJ2-7; TRBD2 matches 7 bases. Germline lookup yields CDR1 SGHDN and CDR2 FVKESK. This CDR3 spans 15 amino acids. Trimming took 9 bases from V and 3 from J; bases not matched to a gene: 14. The CDR3 nucleotides are TGTGCCAGTAATGGGTGGGGAGGGGCCGTCTACGAGCAGTACTTC. Translated: CASNGWGGAVYEQYF.

This chain links TRBV6-5 with TRBJ1-1; possibly TRBD1 for D (5 bases). The V and J ends lost 6 bases and 1 base respectively, with 12 bases between them. This CDR3 comprises 14 residues. Germline CDR1 MNHEY, CDR2 SVGAGI. The CDR3 coding sequence is TGTGCCAGCAGGCGTAACAGGCAGAACACTGAAGCTTTCTTT. This translates into CASRRNRQNTEAFF.

This chain uses TRBV3-1 (or the pseudogene TRBV3-2) with TRBJ2-3; D is ambiguous. The CDR3 totals 14 residues. Germline V lookup: CDR1 LGHDT, CDR2 YNNKEL (reference sequence). Deletions cut 2 bases from V and 2 bases from J, with 8 bases between. CDR3 sequence reads: CASSQLADTDTQYF. CDR3 DNA sequence: TGTGCCAGCAGCCAACTTGCGGACACAGATACGCAGTATTTT.

V is TRBV7-2 and J is TRBJ1-2; D possibly corresponds to TRBD1 (6 bases). V lost 1 base and J lost 8, with 11 bases in between. Per germline, CDR1 SGHTA and CDR2 FQGNSA. This CDR3 is 13 amino acids long. As DNA, the CDR3 is TGTGCCAGCAGCTTAGTAGGGGGTGAAGGCTACACCTTC. This gives the protein CASSLVGGEGYTF. Full variable domain (missing parts from reference TRBV7-2 and TRBJ1-2): GAGVSQSPSNKVTEKGKDVELRCDPISGHTALYWYRQSLGQGLEFLIYFQGNSAPDKSGLPSDRFSAERTGGSVSTLTIQRTQQEDSAVYLCASSLVGGEGYTFGSGTRLTVV.

This clone was observed a handful of times. The chain uses TRBV7-2 and TRBJ2-5; 11 bases fit TRBD2. The CDR3 spans 16 residues. Unmatched junction bases numbered 2, after V lost 1 base and J lost 1 base. CDR1 is SGHTA and CDR2 is FQGNSA in the germline V gene. The chain's CDR3 is CASSLGLAGPQETQYF. CDR3 coding DNA: TGTGCCAGCAGCTTAGGACTAGCGGGACCCCAAGAGACCCAGTACTTC.

This clone showed up just once. The J gene is TRBJ2-1, the V gene TRBV4-1; 7 bases align to TRBD2. The CDR3 runs to 15 residues. Germline CDR1 and CDR2: MGHRA and YSYEKL. V lost 4 bases to trimming and J lost 4 bases; unmatched junction nucleotides: 7. CDR3 nucleotide sequence: TGCGCCAGCAGCCGATCTAGCGGCACTTACAATGAGCAGTTCTTC. Translating it yields CASSRSSGTYNEQFF.

V gene TRBV11-3 combines with J gene TRBJ2-1, with 8 nucleotides matching TRBD2. The CDR3 length is 15 residues. Germline CDR1 SGHNT, CDR2 YENEEA. With V trimmed by 4 bases and J by 4 bases, 6 bases remained unmatched. CDR3 sequence reads: CASSSSAGVYNEQFF. DNA of the CDR3: TGTGCCAGCAGCTCTTCAGCGGGAGTGTACAATGAGCAGTTCTTC.

In this sample, this clone turned up a few times. The rearrangement links TRBV7-9 to TRBJ1-2; D ambiguous. V lost 4 bases, J lost 7 bases, and 16 bases lay in between. Germline CDR1 SEHNR, CDR2 FQNEAQ (reference sequence). The CDR3 sequence is 14 residues long. This CDR3 reads CASSSGGSGSGYTF. The DNA of the CDR3 is TGTGCCAGCAGCTCGGGAGGCTCAGGAAGTGGCTACACCTTC.

The rearrangement joins TRBV15 to TRBJ2-7, with D possibly being TRBD2 (5 bases). Germline V CDR1 and CDR2: LNHNV, YYDKDF (reference sequence). This CDR3 has 17 amino acids. The V end was cut by 2 bases, the J end by 2 bases, with 19 bases between. CDR3 loop: CATSRPYPGRRPYEQYF. In nucleotides, the CDR3 is TGTGCCACCAGCAGACCTTATCCGGGTAGGAGGCCCTACGAGCAGTACTTC.

This clone was recorded only once. The chain carries TRBV19 and TRBJ1-2, with D unresolved. Trimming took 2 bases from V and 8 from J, leaving 18 bases between them. Germline V gives CDR1 LNHDA, CDR2 SQIVND (reference sequence). The CDR3 has 15 residues. The chain's CDR3 is CASSINIGGIAGYTF. Written as DNA, the CDR3 is TGTGCCAGTAGTATAAATATTGGAGGCATCGCGGGCTACACCTTC.

This clone was detected ten times or more. The V call is TRBV25-1, the J call TRBJ1-2; D gene ambiguous. CDR1 is MGHDK, CDR2 SYGVNS, per germline. The CDR3 spans 14 residues. Trimming shortened V by 1 base and J by 2 bases, and 8 bases separated the two germline ends. The CDR3, as DNA: TGTGCCAGCAGTGAATCGGGAGAAAACTATGGCTACACCTTC. Protein product: CASSESGENYGYTF.

The chain uses TRBV12-5 and TRBJ1-5, with 7 bases aligning to TRBD1. After removal of 1 base from V and 4 bases from J, the junction contained 7 bases not matched to a gene. CDR1 is LGHNT and CDR2 is FRNRAP in the germline V gene. The CDR3 covers 16 residues. The CDR3 spells CASGLAVSGGNQPQHF. The CDR3 nucleotides are TGTGCTAGTGGTTTGGCCGTATCAGGGGGTAATCAGCCCCAGCATTTT. Full variable domain (missing parts from reference TRBV12-5 and TRBJ1-5): DARVTQTPRHKVTEMGQEVTMRCQPILGHNTVFWYRQTMMQGLELLAYFRNRAPLDDSGMPKDRFSAEMPDATLATLKIQPSEPRDSAVYFCASGLAVSGGNQPQHFGDGTRLSIL.